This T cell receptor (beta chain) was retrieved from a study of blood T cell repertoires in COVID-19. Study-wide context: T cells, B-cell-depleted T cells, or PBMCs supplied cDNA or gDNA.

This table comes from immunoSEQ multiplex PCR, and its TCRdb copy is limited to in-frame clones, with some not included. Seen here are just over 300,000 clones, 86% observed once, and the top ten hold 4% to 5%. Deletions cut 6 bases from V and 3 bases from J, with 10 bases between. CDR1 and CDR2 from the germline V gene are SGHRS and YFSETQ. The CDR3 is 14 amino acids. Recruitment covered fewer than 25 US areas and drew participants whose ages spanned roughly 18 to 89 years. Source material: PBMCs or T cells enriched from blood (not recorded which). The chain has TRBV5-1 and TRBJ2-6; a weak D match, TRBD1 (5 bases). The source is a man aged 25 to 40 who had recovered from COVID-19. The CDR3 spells CASTQGNGANVLTF. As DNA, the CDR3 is TGCGCCAGCACCCAGGGCAATGGGGCCAACGTCCTGACTTTC.